These 27 T cell receptor beta chains were sequenced from one sample in a study of shared clonotypes between healthy human individuals. TCRdb's table, derived via immunoSEQ multiplex PCR, lists solely in-frame clones and lacks some. Of about 480,000 clones in the sample, nearly 80% were seen once. Sequencing was performed on PBMCs. Every receptor here comes from a woman aged 40 to 49 in good health. Some clones in this sample may be carry-over from other donors' samples.

This clone showed up just a few times. This chain uses TRBV6-4 with TRBJ2-2; D may be TRBD1 (5 bases). CDR3 length: 15 amino acids. V lost 6 bases to trimming and J lost 0 bases, with 11 bases between them. From germline, CDR1 is MRHNA and CDR2 SNTAGT. The CDR3 DNA reads TGTGCCAGCAGGCCAAGACAGACGAACACCGGGGAGCTGTTTTTT. Translation: CASRPRQTNTGELFF.

This clone was counted a single time. The V call is TRBV5-1, the J call TRBJ2-1; 7 bases line up with TRBD2. The germline V gene encodes CDR1 SGHRS and CDR2 YFSETQ. V gave up 4 bases and J gave up 2 bases; unmatched junction bases: 6. The CDR3 length is 15 residues. CDR3 amino acids: CASSGGSTPYNEQFF. CDR3 nucleotides: TGCGCCAGCAGCGGCGGGAGCACCCCCTACAATGAGCAGTTCTTC. Drawing the rest from reference TRBV5-1 and TRBJ2-1, the complete variable domain is KAGVTQTPRYLIKTRGQQVTLSCSPISGHRSVSWYQQTPGQGLQFLFEYFSETQRNKGNFPGRFSGRQFSNSRSEMNVSTLELGDSALYLCASSGGSTPYNEQFFGPGTRLTVL.

The V call is TRBV27, the J call TRBJ2-7; perhaps TRBD1 as D (7 bases). This CDR3 region has 14 residues. In germline, CDR1 is MNHEY, CDR2 SMNVEV (reference sequence). With 6 bases removed from V and 2 bases from J, the gap between germline ends came to 14 bases. CDR3 residues: CASSPTGEAYEQYF. CDR3 nucleotide sequence: TGTGCCAGCAGCCCTACAGGGGAGGCCTACGAGCAGTACTTC.

The chain carries TRBV29-1 and TRBJ2-2; no clear D gene. Germline CDR1 and CDR2: SQVTM and ANQGSEA. Deletions cut 6 bases from V and 2 bases from J, with 4 bases between. The CDR3 runs to 11 residues. Here the CDR3 reads CSVRNTGELFF. Written as DNA, the CDR3 is TGCAGCGTCCGAAACACCGGGGAGCTGTTTTTT.

This chain joins TRBV7-2 and TRBJ2-1, with 8 bases lining up with TRBD1. The CDR3 is made up of 14 amino acids. After removal of 1 base from V and 8 bases from J, the junction contained 4 bases not matched to a gene. Germline lookup yields CDR1 SGHTA and CDR2 FQGNSA. The CDR3 DNA sequence: TGTGCCAGCAGCTTAGGACGACAGGGGTATGAGCAGTTCTTC. Translated: CASSLGRQGYEQFF.

This clone was observed once. V and J are TRBV9 and TRBJ2-1, with 8 bases fitting TRBD1. The CDR3 is 18 amino acids. The germline CDR1 and CDR2 sequences are SGDLS and YYNGEE. The V gene end was trimmed by 10 bases and the J gene end by 0 bases; junction bases not matched to a gene: 18. The CDR3 nucleotides are TGTGCCCGAAAAAACCGGGACAGGCCAAACGTCTCCTACAATGAGCAGTTCTTC. Amino acid sequence: CARKNRDRPNVSYNEQFF.

V gene TRBV7-2 combines with J gene TRBJ2-7, with TRBD2 identical over 9 bases. CDR3 length: 17 residues. V lost 0 bases and J lost 3; bases outside the gene matches: 9. Germline V CDR1 and CDR2: SGHTA, FQGNSA. CDR3 sequence reads: CASSLAYSGSYYYEQYF. In DNA form, the CDR3 reads TGTGCCAGCAGCTTAGCGTATAGCGGGAGTTATTACTACGAGCAGTACTTC.

This clone is medium-sized (0.01 to 0.1%) in the sample. The gene calls are TRBV2 and TRBJ2-3; 8 bases match TRBD2. The CDR3 has 18 residues. The germline V gene has CDR1 SNHLY and CDR2 FYNNEI. The V gene end was trimmed by 4 bases and the J gene end by 0 bases; junction bases not matched to a gene: 12. DNA for the CDR3: TGTGCCAGCAGTGGCCCTACTAGCGGAGACTCTAGCACAGATACGCAGTATTTT. This codes for CASSGPTSGDSSTDTQYF.

The rearrangement uses TRBV5-4 and TRBJ1-1; 7 positions agree with TRBD1. V lost 2 bases, J lost 3 bases, and 7 bases stayed unmatched. This CDR3 spans 15 amino acids. CDR1 SGHNT and CDR2 YYREEE come from the germline V gene (reference sequence). Here the CDR3 DNA reads TGTGCCAGCAGCTTCCCGACAGGGAGGGACACTGAAGCTTTCTTT. It translates to CASSFPTGRDTEAFF.

This chain links TRBV29-1 with TRBJ2-3; D may be TRBD1 or TRBD2 (5 bases each). V gave up 5 bases and J gave up 4 bases, with 13 bases separating them. Per the germline V gene, CDR1 is SQVTM and CDR2 is ANQGSEA. This CDR3 is built from 13 residues. This CDR3 is CSVIDRGADTQYF. Written as DNA, the CDR3 is TGCAGCGTTATAGACCGGGGCGCAGATACGCAGTATTTT.

V usage is TRBV6-5 and J usage is TRBJ1-5, with D tentatively TRBD1 (5 bases). The CDR3 is 14 amino acids. The germline CDR1 and CDR2 sequences are MNHEY and SVGAGI. The V gene lost 8 bases and the J gene lost 3 bases, with 14 bases spanning the gap. CDR3: CASGGGAANQPQHF. The CDR3 DNA sequence: TGTGCCAGCGGCGGAGGGGCAGCCAATCAGCCCCAGCATTTT.

This chain uses TRBV18 with TRBJ2-4; a possible D gene is TRBD2 (6 bases). Germline V gives CDR1 KGHSH, CDR2 LQKENI. This CDR3 spans 16 amino acids. With 1 base removed from V and 5 bases from J, the gap between germline ends came to 15 bases. CDR3 nucleotides: TGTGCCAGCTCACCACGCGGGGCGGGTGCTCAAAACATTCAGTACTTC. It yields the protein CASSPRGAGAQNIQYF.

The table lists this clone with a few counts. The chain uses TRBV28 and TRBJ2-3; 7 nucleotides agree with TRBD2. This CDR3 comprises 16 residues. V gave up 3 bases and J gave up 2 bases; unmatched junction bases: 8. Germline-derived CDR1 and CDR2 are MDHEN and SYDVKM. The CDR3, as DNA: TGTGCCAGCAGTTTTGCTAGCGGAATTATCACAGATACGCAGTATTTT. Its translation is CASSFASGIITDTQYF. The variable domain in full, completed from reference TRBV28 and TRBJ2-3, reads DVKVTQSSRYLVKRTGEKVFLECVQDMDHENMFWYRQDPGLGLRLIYFSYDVKMKEKGDIPEGYSVSREKKERFSLILESASTNQTSMYLCASSFASGIITDTQYFGPGTRLTVL.

This CDR3 reads CASRGGGHSGNTIYF. The CDR3 nucleotides are TGTGCCAGCAGGGGAGGGGGCCACTCTGGAAACACCATATATTTT. The rearrangement joins TRBV28 to TRBJ1-3; 7 bases line up with TRBD1. Germline loops: CDR1 MDHEN, CDR2 SYDVKM. This CDR3 spans 15 amino acids. V lost 6 bases, J lost 0 bases, and 5 bases stayed unmatched.

CDR3 coding DNA: TGTGCCAGCAGCTTTGGGGTTGTACCCGGGGAGACCCAGTACTTC. Encoded protein: CASSFGVVPGETQYF. The chain has TRBV7-8 and TRBJ2-5, with D hard to call. The germline V and J ends were trimmed by 3 bases and 5 bases, with 16 bases remaining between them. The CDR3 runs 15 residues. Germline V lookup: CDR1 SGHVS, CDR2 FQNEAQ.

The CDR3 reads CASTPGGGPGNTIYF. DNA for the CDR3: TGTGCCAGCACCCCGGGGGGGGGCCCTGGAAACACCATATATTTT. This rearrangement joins TRBV28 to TRBJ1-3; D is perhaps TRBD1 (6 bases). CDR3 length: 15 residues. V lost 7 bases and J 2 bases, leaving 15 bases between the germline ends. CDR1 and CDR2 (germline): MDHEN, SYDVKM.

Notes on this clone: Other DNA sequences in this specimen translate into the identical CDR3. This chain joins TRBV5-1 and TRBJ1-5; D is unclear. Germline CDR1 SGHRS, CDR2 YFSETQ. This CDR3 region has 15 residues. V lost 0 bases, J lost 5 bases, and 12 bases lay in between. CDR3 DNA sequence: TGCGCCAGCAGCTTGGGATTCGGCGGGGATCAGCCCCAGCATTTT. This encodes CASSLGFGGDQPQHF.

V gene TRBV5-1 combines with J gene TRBJ2-7; 10 positions match TRBD2. The CDR3 length is 17 residues. The junction had 10 bases not matched to a gene; V was cut back by 0 bases and J by 4 bases. Germline V gene data show CDR1 as SGHRS and CDR2 as YFSETQ. As DNA, the CDR3 is TGCGCCAGCAGCTTGGGTTTTCTAGCGGGAGTAGAGTACGAGCAGTACTTC. This encodes CASSLGFLAGVEYEQYF.

The CDR3 reads CASSRVGQPNTEAFF. CDR3 coding DNA: TGTGCCAGCAGCCGTGTGGGACAACCGAACACTGAAGCTTTCTTT. The J gene is TRBJ1-1, the V gene TRBV19; TRBD1 might be the D (6 bases). CDR1 LNHDA and CDR2 SQIVND come from the germline V gene (reference sequence). The V and J ends lost 9 bases and 1 base respectively, with 18 bases between them. The CDR3 sequence is 15 residues long.

The chain joins TRBV7-2 to TRBJ2-4; D unresolved. V was clipped by 4 bases and J by 0 bases, with 7 bases between them. Germline V lookup: CDR1 SGHTA, CDR2 FQGNSA. The CDR3 is 14 residues long. In DNA form, the CDR3 reads TGTGCCAGCAGCTCAACACTAGCCAAAAACATTCAGTACTTC. Encoded protein: CASSSTLAKNIQYF.

Note on this clone: Other DNA sequences in the sample encode the same CDR3. The genes are TRBV28 and TRBJ2-5; 12 bases map to TRBD2. With 4 bases clipped from V and 3 bases from J, the junction kept 6 bases outside the gene matches. The CDR3 runs 16 residues. The germline gives CDR1 MDHEN, CDR2 SYDVKM. The CDR3 sequence is CASSSPRLAGEETQYF. In DNA, the CDR3 is TGTGCCAGCAGTTCGCCGCGACTAGCGGGAGAAGAGACCCAGTACTTC.

A few counts support this clone. The same CDR3 is also encoded by other DNA sequences in this sample. V is TRBV7-8 and J is TRBJ1-1; D is uncertain. Trimming took 1 base from V and 1 from J, leaving 7 bases between them. The CDR3 loop spans 14 amino acids. Germline CDR1 reads SGHVS; CDR2 reads FQNEAQ. CDR3 in DNA: TGTGCCAGCAGCTTAGTGCGGGAGAACACTGAAGCTTTCTTT. It yields the protein CASSLVRENTEAFF.

To note about this clone: Within the sample, other DNA sequences also encode this same CDR3. CDR3 sequence reads: CASSLAGSSYNEQFF. Written as DNA, the CDR3 is TGTGCCAGCAGTCTAGCGGGGAGCTCCTACAATGAGCAGTTCTTC. The genes are TRBV28 and TRBJ2-1, with TRBD2 identical over 9 bases. Germline lookup yields CDR1 MDHEN and CDR2 SYDVKM. Trimming cost V 5 bases and J 0 bases; bases outside gene matches: 2. The CDR3 is 15 residues long.

The V call is TRBV6-5, the J call TRBJ2-5, with TRBD1 matching 8 bases. Matching the DNA end better, TRBJ2-7 makes the J call doubtful. This CDR3 contains 14 residues. CDR1 and CDR2 (germline): MNHEY, SVGAGI. The DNA of the CDR3 is TGTGCCAGCATGACTCCCGGCAGGGGGCACGAGCAGTACTTC. It codes for CASMTPGRGHEQYF.

This clone has at least ten counts. The rearrangement joins TRBV11-2 to TRBJ2-2; 13 nucleotides align to TRBD2. The germline V gene encodes CDR1 SGHAT and CDR2 FQNNGV. The V gene end was trimmed by 5 bases and the J gene end by 5 bases; junction bases not matched to a gene: 8. This CDR3 is 17 amino acids long. The CDR3 region has the DNA TGTGCCAGCAGCCACAGGACTAGCGGGAGTCGGACCGGGGAGCTGTTTTTT. This translates into CASSHRTSGSRTGELFF. Full variable domain (missing parts from reference TRBV11-2 and TRBJ2-2): EAGVAQSPRYKIIEKRQSVAFWCNPISGHATLYWYQQILGQGPKLLIQFQNNGVVDDSQLPKDRFSAERLKGVDSTLKIQPAKLEDSAVYLCASSHRTSGSRTGELFFGEGSRLTVL.

The chain has TRBV7-9 and TRBJ1-1; 7 nucleotides match TRBD1. The CDR3 runs 13 residues. The trim removed 5 bases at V and 5 bases at J, leaving 5 bases unmatched. Per the germline V gene, CDR1 is SEHNR and CDR2 is FQNEAQ (reference sequence). CDR3 nucleotides: TGTGCCAGCAGCCTTACAGGGGATACTGAAGCTTTCTTT. Its translation: CASSLTGDTEAFF. Using reference TRBV7-9 and TRBJ1-1 for the parts outside the CDR3, the full variable domain is DTGVSQNPRHKITKRGQNVTFRCDPISEHNRLYWYRQTLGQGPEFLTYFQNEAQLEKSRLLSDRFSAERPKGSFSTLEIQRTEQGDSAMYLCASSLTGDTEAFFGQGTRLTVV.

The chain combines TRBV18 with TRBJ1-2; possible D gene TRBD1, 6 bases. Germline CDR1 KGHSH, CDR2 LQKENI. The CDR3 length is 12 residues. The germline V and J ends were trimmed by 3 bases and 10 bases, with 12 bases remaining between them. CDR3 bases: TGTGCCAGCTCACCGGAGGGGGTTGACTACACCTTC. The encoded protein is CASSPEGVDYTF.